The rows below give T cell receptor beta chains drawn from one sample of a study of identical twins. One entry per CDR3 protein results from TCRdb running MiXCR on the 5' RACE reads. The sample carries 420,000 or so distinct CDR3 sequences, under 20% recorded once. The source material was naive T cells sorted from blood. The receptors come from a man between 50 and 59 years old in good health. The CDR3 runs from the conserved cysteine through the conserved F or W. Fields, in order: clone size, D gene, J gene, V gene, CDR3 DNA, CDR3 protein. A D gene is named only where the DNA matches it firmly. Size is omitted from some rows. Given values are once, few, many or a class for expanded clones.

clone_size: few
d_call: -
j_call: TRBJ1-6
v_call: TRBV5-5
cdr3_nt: TGTGCCAGCAGCTTGGGACATAATAATTCACCCCTCCACTTT
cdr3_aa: CASSLGHNNSPLHF

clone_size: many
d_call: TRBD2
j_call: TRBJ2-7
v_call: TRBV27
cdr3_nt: TGTGCCAGCAGTTCAGCGGGGGGGCCTTACGAGCAGTACTTC
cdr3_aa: CASSSAGGPYEQYF

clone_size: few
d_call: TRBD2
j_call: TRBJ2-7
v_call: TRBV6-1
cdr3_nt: TGTGCCAGCAGGCTCGAGACTAGCGGGAGCTCCTACGAGCAGTACTTC
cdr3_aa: CASRLETSGSSYEQYF

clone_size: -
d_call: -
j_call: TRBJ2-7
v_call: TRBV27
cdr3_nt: TGTGCCAGCAGTTTATCGGCCGGTCCCGGCGCCTACGAGCAGTACTTC
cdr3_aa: CASSLSAGPGAYEQYF

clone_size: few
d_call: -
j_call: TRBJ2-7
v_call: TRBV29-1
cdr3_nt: TGCAGCGTTGTATTTCTTCGGGGGGCCGGCTACGAGCAGTACTTC
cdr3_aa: CSVVFLRGAGYEQYF

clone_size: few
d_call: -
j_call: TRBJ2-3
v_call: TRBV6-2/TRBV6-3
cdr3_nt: TGTGCCAGCAGTTACTATCCCTACACAGATACGCAGTATTTT
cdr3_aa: CASSYYPYTDTQYF

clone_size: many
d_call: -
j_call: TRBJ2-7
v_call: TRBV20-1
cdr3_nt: TGCAGTGCTAGGGACACCCAAACGTACGAGCAGTACTTC
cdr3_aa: CSARDTQTYEQYF

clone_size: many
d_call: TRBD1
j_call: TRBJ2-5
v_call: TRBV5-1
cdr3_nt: TGCGCCAGCAGCGACCAGGGGGCAGGGGAGACCCAGTACTTC
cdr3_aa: CASSDQGAGETQYF

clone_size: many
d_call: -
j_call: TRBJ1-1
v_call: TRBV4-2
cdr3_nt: TGTGCCAGCAGCCAAGAACCGGGGGACACTGAAGCTTTCTTT
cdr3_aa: CASSQEPGDTEAFF

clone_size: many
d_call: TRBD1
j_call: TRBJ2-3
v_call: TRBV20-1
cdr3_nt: TGCAGTGCTCAACAGGGGCCCACAGATACGCAGTATTTT
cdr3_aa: CSAQQGPTDTQYF

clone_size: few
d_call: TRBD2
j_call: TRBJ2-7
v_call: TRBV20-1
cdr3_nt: TGCAGTGCTAGAGATGGTAGATCTATTGGACTAGCGGGAGGCGAGCAGTACTTC
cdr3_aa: CSARDGRSIGLAGGEQYF

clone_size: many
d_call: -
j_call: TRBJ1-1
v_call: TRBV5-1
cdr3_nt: TGCGCCAGCAGCTTTGAGGGAGGATACACTGAAGCTTTCTTT
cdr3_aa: CASSFEGGYTEAFF

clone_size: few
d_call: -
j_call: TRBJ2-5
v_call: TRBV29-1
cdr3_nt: TGCAGCGGTCGAGGGGGGACTACGCAAGAGACCCAGTACTTC
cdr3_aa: CSGRGGTTQETQYF

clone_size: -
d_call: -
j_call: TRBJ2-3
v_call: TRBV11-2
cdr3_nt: TGTGCCAGCAGCACCAACAGGGCACTACTAGGTACGCAGTATTTT
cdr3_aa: CASSTNRALLGTQYF

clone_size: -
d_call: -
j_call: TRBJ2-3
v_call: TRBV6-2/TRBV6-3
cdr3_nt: TGTGCCATCTCTTATATCGGGCGGGCAGATACGCAGTATTTT
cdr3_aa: CAISYIGRADTQYF

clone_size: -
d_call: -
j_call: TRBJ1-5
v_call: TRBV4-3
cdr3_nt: TGCGCCAGCAGCCAAGCAGTGGATGCCCTGGGAACTCAGCCCCAGCATTTT
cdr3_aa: CASSQAVDALGTQPQHF

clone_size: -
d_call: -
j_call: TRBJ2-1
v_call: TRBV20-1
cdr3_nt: TGCAGTGCTAGCGTAGGGTTTAAGAATGAGCAGTTCTTC
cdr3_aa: CSASVGFKNEQFF

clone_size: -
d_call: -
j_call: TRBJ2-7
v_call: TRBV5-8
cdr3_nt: TGTGCCAGCAGCTCGGGGGTTTACAGTTCCTACGAGCAGTACTTC
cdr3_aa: CASSSGVYSSYEQYF

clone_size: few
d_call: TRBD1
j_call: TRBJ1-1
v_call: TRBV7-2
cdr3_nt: TGTGCCAGCAGCCTGGGGGCAGGGGGCACTGAAGCTTTCTTT
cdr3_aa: CASSLGAGGTEAFF

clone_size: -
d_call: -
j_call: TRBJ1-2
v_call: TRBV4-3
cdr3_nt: TGCGCCAGCAGCCAAGGGGTTAGGGAGGACGGCTACACCTTC
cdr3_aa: CASSQGVREDGYTF

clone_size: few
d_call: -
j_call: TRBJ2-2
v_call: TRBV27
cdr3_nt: TGTGCCAGCAGTTATCCCCCGGGGGAGCTGTTTTTT
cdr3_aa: CASSYPPGELFF

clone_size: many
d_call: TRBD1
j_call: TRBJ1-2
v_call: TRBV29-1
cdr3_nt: TGCAGCGAAACGACCCGGGACAGCTTGGACTATGGCTACACCTTC
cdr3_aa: CSETTRDSLDYGYTF

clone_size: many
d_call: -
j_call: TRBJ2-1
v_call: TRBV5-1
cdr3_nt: TGCGCCAGCAGCATCGGGACGATTTACAATGAGCAGTTCTTC
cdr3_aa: CASSIGTIYNEQFF